In this sample, the clone carrying this TCR beta chain turned up once. What it binds is not known. This entry is derived from a study of cytomegalovirus exposure and HLA in healthy donors. Study-level findings and limits: Three CMV-associated chains proved CMV antigen-specific in vitro. Later analysis associated a missense DCLRE1C variant with TCR beta V- and J-gene trimming. The study flagged some 170 TCR beta chains as cytomegalovirus-associated.

The PCR ran on 60 Vbeta and 13 Jbeta primers. Libraries were prepared by immunoSEQ multiplex PCR; TCRdb keeps only in-frame clonotypes and omits some of them. The data contain 70,000 to 90,000 clones, roughly 75% of them seen just once; the ten biggest clones take up roughly 4.2%. At sampling all donors were nominally healthy, likely with unrecorded immune exposures. Specimen: PBMCs. The sequence was obtained from a man between 60 and 75 years old in good health and CMV-seronegative.

DNA for the CDR3: TGCGCCAGCAGCTTCCATACGACTAGCGGGGGGGAGGTACCAATCGAGACCCAGTACTTC. Encoded protein: CASSFHTTSGGEVPIETQYF. The V call is TRBV5-1, the J call TRBJ2-5; TRBD2 matches 14 bases. The length of the CDR3 is 20 residues. From germline, CDR1 is SGHRS and CDR2 YFSETQ. Germline trimming cut 2 bases from V and 5 bases from J; bases unmatched to any gene: 17.